These 14 T cell receptor beta chains were sequenced from one sample in a study of T cell responses to AZD1222 COVID-19 vaccine. Only in-frame clones appear in the TCRdb table, and some are missing; sequencing was by immunoSEQ multiplex PCR. The sample contains about 99,000 clones, about nine tenths of which appear only once. Sequenced material: peripheral blood, taken 28 days after the second dose of the MenACWY control vaccine. Receptor source: an adult who received the MenACWY meningococcal vaccine as a control.

This clone was seen just once. The rearrangement links TRBV5-1 to TRBJ2-6; D is unresolved. The ends were cut back, 3 bases at V and 0 bases at J, with 10 bases in the middle. The V gene's germline CDR1 is SGHRS and CDR2 YFSETQ. CDR3 size: 16 residues. The CDR3 is CASSWLQDSGANVLTF. Written as DNA, the CDR3 is TGCGCCAGCAGCTGGCTCCAGGACTCTGGGGCCAACGTCCTGACTTTC. Full variable domain (missing parts from reference TRBV5-1 and TRBJ2-6): KAGVTQTPRYLIKTRGQQVTLSCSPISGHRSVSWYQQTPGQGLQFLFEYFSETQRNKGNFPGRFSGRQFSNSRSEMNVSTLELGDSALYLCASSWLQDSGANVLTFGAGSRLTVL.

This clone has just one count. The chain recombines TRBV2 with TRBJ1-6; TRBD1 agrees at 7 bases. CDR1 is SNHLY, CDR2 FYNNEI, per germline. J lost 7 bases, V lost 3 bases, and 15 bases had no gene match. CDR3 length equals 18 residues. The chain's CDR3 is CASSDPLNRGRNNSPLHF. DNA of the CDR3: TGTGCCAGCAGTGACCCCCTCAACAGGGGCCGCAACAATTCACCCCTCCACTTT.

The J gene is TRBJ2-5, the V gene TRBV28, with D possibly being TRBD2 (6 bases). The V gene lost 4 bases and the J gene lost 4 bases, with 22 bases spanning the gap. Germline V gene lookup returns CDR1 MDHEN and CDR2 SYDVKM. The length of the CDR3 is 17 residues. The CDR3 DNA sequence: TGTGCCAGCAGTTCTCGGGGGTCAAAGGGAGAGCGAGAGACCCAGTACTTC. It specifies CASSSRGSKGERETQYF.

The chain recombines TRBV5-5 with TRBJ2-5; D might be TRBD2 (6 bases). V lost 3 bases and J lost 1, with 10 bases in between. Germline V gene data show CDR1 as SGHKS and CDR2 as YYEKEE (reference sequence). The CDR3 length is 14 residues. Here the CDR3 DNA reads TGTGCCAGCAGCTGGAGGGTAGCCCAAGAGACCCAGTACTTC. Its translation is CASSWRVAQETQYF. The complete variable domain, with remaining parts taken from reference TRBV5-5 and TRBJ2-5, reads DAGVTQSPTHLIKTRGQQVTLRCSPISGHKSVSWYQQVLGQGPQFIFQYYEKEERGRGNFPDRFSARQFPNYSSELNVNALLLGDSALYLCASSWRVAQETQYFGPGTRLLVL.

This chain links TRBV7-2 with TRBJ2-7; D might be TRBD1 or TRBD2, each matching 5 bases. The germline gives CDR1 SGHTA, CDR2 FQGNSA. V was shortened by 3 bases and J by 3 bases, with 15 bases between the two germline ends. The CDR3 consists of 15 residues. The CDR3 reads CASSFPGPPDYEQYF. CDR3 nucleotides: TGTGCCAGCAGCTTCCCGGGACCCCCGGACTACGAGCAGTACTTC.

The count of this clone is one. This sample includes further DNA sequences coding for the same CDR3. The chain couples TRBV5-4 to TRBJ2-5, with TRBD1 as a possible D gene (5 bases). Trimming pared 0 bases from V and 2 bases from J, leaving 5 bases between. Germline CDR1 and CDR2: SGHNT and YYREEE (reference sequence). This CDR3 has 13 residues. CDR3: CASSLEGQETQYF. CDR3 nucleotides: TGTGCCAGCAGCTTGGAGGGGCAAGAGACCCAGTACTTC.

The chain couples TRBV3-1 (or the pseudogene TRBV3-2) to TRBJ2-3; 10 bases fit TRBD2. The CDR3 contains 16 residues. V was pared by 2 bases and J by 2 bases, with 4 bases of the junction left unmatched. CDR1 is LGHDT, CDR2 YNNKEL, per germline (reference sequence). This CDR3 reads CASSQIAGGLTDTQYF. CDR3 DNA: TGTGCCAGCAGCCAAATAGCGGGGGGACTCACAGATACGCAGTATTTT.

The rearrangement links TRBV11-2 to TRBJ1-2; D gene uncertain. The length of the CDR3 is 14 residues. CDR1 and CDR2 (germline): SGHAT, FQNNGV. Trimming took 5 bases from V and 4 from J, leaving 14 bases between them. The CDR3 region is CASSLTRGPYGYTF. CDR3 bases: TGTGCCAGCAGCCTGACTCGCGGCCCCTATGGCTACACCTTC.

The rearrangement links TRBV5-4 to TRBJ1-2, with D hard to call. Germline-derived CDR1 and CDR2 are SGHNT and YYREEE (reference sequence). V was pared by 0 bases and J by 5 bases, with 11 bases between. This CDR3 spans 14 amino acids. The CDR3 region is CASSLEIERYGYTF. CDR3 nucleotide sequence: TGTGCCAGCAGCTTGGAAATTGAGCGGTATGGCTACACCTTC. The whole variable domain, filled in from reference TRBV5-4 and TRBJ1-2, reads ETGVTQSPTHLIKTRGQQVTLRCSSQSGHNTVSWYQQALGQGPQFIFQYYREEENGRGNFPPRFSGLQFPNYSSELNVNALELDDSALYLCASSLEIERYGYTFGSGTRLTVV.

The chain employs TRBV5-6 and TRBJ1-1; TRBD1 might be the D (5 bases). The CDR3 sequence is 13 residues long. V lost 1 base, J lost 11 bases, and 15 bases lay in between. Per germline, CDR1 SGHDT and CDR2 YYEEEE. CDR3 protein: CASSLRWGFRAFF. The DNA of the CDR3 is TGTGCCAGCAGCTTGCGATGGGGGTTTCGGGCTTTCTTT.

The V and J genes are TRBV29-1 and TRBJ1-2; D uncertain. The germline V gene has CDR1 SQVTM and CDR2 ANQGSEA. The CDR3 sequence is 15 residues long. The ends were cut back, 2 bases at V and 1 base at J, with 14 bases in the middle. CDR3 protein: CSVERRAERNYGYTF. CDR3 nucleotide sequence: TGCAGCGTTGAAAGGAGGGCAGAGCGTAACTATGGCTACACCTTC.

The CDR3 spells CSVGGFYEQYF. CDR3 nucleotide sequence: TGCAGCGTTGGAGGATTCTACGAGCAGTACTTC. The rearrangement links TRBV29-1 to TRBJ2-7; no clear D gene. In germline, CDR1 is SQVTM, CDR2 ANQGSEA. Trimming took 4 bases from V and 3 from J, leaving 7 bases between them. The CDR3 contains 11 residues.

The chain couples TRBV7-3 to TRBJ2-1; the match to TRBD1 covers 8 bases. The length of the CDR3 is 16 residues. The germline gives CDR1 SGHTA, CDR2 FQGTGA. The V and J ends lost 5 bases and 4 bases, in that order; junction bases with no gene match: 10. The CDR3: CASSPRVGTGYNEQFF. CDR3 coding DNA: TGTGCCAGCAGCCCTCGGGTGGGGACAGGATACAATGAGCAGTTCTTC.

This clone has a single count. V is TRBV28 and J is TRBJ2-5; D is ambiguous. This CDR3 comprises 12 residues. Germline lookup yields CDR1 MDHEN and CDR2 SYDVKM. With 7 bases removed from V and 2 bases from J, the gap between germline ends came to 8 bases. CDR3 DNA sequence: TGTGCCAGCACAAGACTGCAAGAGACCCAGTACTTC. Amino acid sequence: CASTRLQETQYF.